The clone carrying this TCR beta chain was seen only a few times. As yet, its antigen is unknown. This record comes from a study of beta chain features in type 1 diabetes. CDR1 is SGHVS, CDR2 FQNEAQ, per germline. Trimming took off 2 bases at V and 2 bases at J, with 19 bases between the two ends. The CDR3 contains 18 residues. Study-wide points: For patients, the naive, central memory and Treg TCRB repertoires appeared more alike than for healthy donors. All four CD4+ subsets of Type 1 diabetes patients contained TCRB CDR3s that were moderately but significantly shorter. Any PCR bias toward short templates would affect both groups alike.

Investigators reverse transcribed all isolated RNA, so they sequenced expressed TCRB transcripts. The average read count of naive, central memory and regulatory T cell samples was about 3.3 million. The protocol was immunoSEQ multiplex PCR, while the TCRdb copy is restricted to in-frame clones and leaves out a portion. The table includes about 650,000 clones, roughly an eighth detected once. This rearrangement joins TRBV7-8 to TRBJ1-3; a possible D gene is TRBD1 (6 bases). This sequence originates from a man under 40 with type 1 diabetes. The material sequenced was naive CD4+ T cells from blood. CDR3 DNA sequence: TGTGCCAGCAGCTTACGACAGGTTCTAGGGGTTCCTGGAAACACCATATATTTT. It yields the protein CASSLRQVLGVPGNTIYF. The variable domain in full, with the rest retrieved from reference TRBV7-8 and TRBJ1-3, is GAGVSQSPRYKVAKRGQDVALRCDPISGHVSLFWYQQALGQGPEFLTYFQNEAQLDKSGLPSDRFFAERPEGSVSTLKIQRTQQEDSAVYLCASSLRQVLGVPGNTIYFGEGSWLTVV.